The 20 T cell receptor beta chains presented below share a single source sample, sequenced in a study of blood T cell repertoires in COVID-19 (dated by TCRdb to the early 2020s). Receptor libraries were prepared by the immunoSEQ multiplex PCR assay. TCRdb obtained this table from immuneACCESS and retained in-frame rearrangements with V and J assigned. These tables miss some clones; where compared with another copy, unresolved V genes account for less than half of the shortfall, and the remainder is unexplained. Present in this sample are 150,000 to 200,000 clones, 86% of which were seen just once. Clones ranked in the top ten supply roughly 4% of the sample. The sequenced sample consisted of peripheral blood. Receptors were obtained from a woman in her seventies with acute or convalescent COVID-19.

V usage is TRBV4-1 and J usage is TRBJ1-5, with 7 bases lining up with TRBD1. V was pared by 3 bases and J by 3 bases, with 5 bases of the junction left unmatched. The CDR3 contains 15 residues. CDR1 MGHRA and CDR2 YSYEKL come from the germline V gene. The DNA of the CDR3 is TGCGCCAGCAGCCACGCGGACAGGACCAATCAGCCCCAGCATTTT. This encodes CASSHADRTNQPQHF.

The chain carries TRBV7-9 and TRBJ2-1; D gene uncertain. Trimming left V 8 bases short and J 6 bases short, with 11 bases between. Looked up from germline, CDR1 is SEHNR and CDR2 is FQNEAQ (reference sequence). There are 12 residues in the CDR3. For the CDR3, the DNA is TGTGCCAGCCGCGACCGCGGCAATGAGCAGTTCTTC. It codes for CASRDRGNEQFF.

This rearrangement joins TRBV30 to TRBJ1-6, with D possibly being TRBD1 (5 bases). Germline V gives CDR1 GTSNPN, CDR2 SVGIG (reference sequence). The V and J ends lost 0 bases and 9 bases respectively, with 12 bases between them. This CDR3 spans 14 amino acids. CDR3 sequence (DNA): TGTGCCTGGAGTGTATTAGACAGAGGTTCACCCCTCCACTTT. It is translated as CAWSVLDRGSPLHF.

The chain combines TRBV5-1 with TRBJ2-1, with a possible D match to TRBD1 (6 bases). The V and J ends lost 4 bases and 5 bases respectively, with 19 bases between them. The length of the CDR3 is 16 residues. Per the germline V gene, CDR1 is SGHRS and CDR2 is YFSETQ. CDR3 residues: CASSRNRDTLNNEQFF. As DNA, the CDR3 is TGCGCCAGCAGCCGAAACCGGGACACTCTAAACAATGAGCAGTTCTTC.

This clone was picked up one time. This rearrangement joins TRBV28 to TRBJ1-2; weak D call: TRBD1 (6 bases). This CDR3 spans 13 amino acids. Trimming pared 4 bases from V and 4 bases from J, leaving 10 bases between. Germline CDR1 is MDHEN and CDR2 is SYDVKM. The CDR3 sequence is CASSSTGFYGYTF. DNA for the CDR3: TGTGCCAGCAGTTCTACAGGGTTCTATGGCTACACCTTC.

This clone occurred a few times. The V call is TRBV19, the J call TRBJ1-3; D perhaps matches TRBD1 (6 bases). The CDR3 has 15 residues. Germline values: CDR1 LNHDA, CDR2 SQIVND (reference sequence). The V end was cut by 5 bases, the J end by 0 bases, with 11 bases between. The CDR3 nucleotides are TGTGCCAGTAGTCCCGGGACAAGCTCTGGAAACACCATATATTTT. Translation gives CASSPGTSSGNTIYF.

The chain uses TRBV28 and TRBJ1-1, with 7 bases fitting TRBD1. Unmatched junction bases numbered 3, after V lost 6 bases and J lost 8 bases. Per germline, CDR1 MDHEN and CDR2 SYDVKM. The CDR3 extends over 11 amino acids. In DNA form, the CDR3 reads TGTGCCAGCAGACAGGGACAGGAAGCTTTCTTT. Its protein is CASRQGQEAFF.

The chain couples TRBV7-8 to TRBJ2-7; TRBD1 is a possible D gene (6 bases). Germline-derived CDR1 and CDR2 are SGHVS and FQNEAQ. Trimming left V 2 bases short and J 0 bases short, with 14 bases between. The CDR3 has 16 residues. CDR3 sequence reads: CASSLPRDKTSYEQYF. The DNA of the CDR3 is TGTGCCAGCAGCTTACCCCGGGACAAAACCTCCTACGAGCAGTACTTC.

Comments on this clone: The same CDR3 also results from other DNA sequences found in this sample. The genes are TRBV28 and TRBJ2-5; TRBD2 matches at 8 bases. With V trimmed by 5 bases and J by 2 bases, 4 bases remained unmatched. Germline-derived CDR1 and CDR2 are MDHEN and SYDVKM. The CDR3 is 14 amino acids. CDR3 sequence reads: CASSTSGGQETQYF. The DNA for the CDR3 is TGTGCCAGCAGTACGAGCGGGGGACAAGAGACCCAGTACTTC.

J is TRBJ1-1 and V is TRBV6-5; D is possibly TRBD1 (5 bases). The CDR3 spans 13 residues. V dropped 5 bases and J dropped 1 base, with 8 bases sitting between them. CDR1 is MNHEY and CDR2 is SVGAGI in the germline V gene. CDR3 region: CASSLGPNTEAFF. The CDR3 DNA reads as TGTGCCAGCAGTCTGGGGCCGAACACTGAAGCTTTCTTT.

V and J are TRBV4-3 and TRBJ1-2, with D tentatively TRBD1 (6 bases). This CDR3 comprises 15 residues. Trimming pared 0 bases from V and 8 bases from J, leaving 16 bases between. Germline assignment: CDR1 LGHNA and CDR2 YSLEER. CDR3 nucleotides: TGCGCCAGCAGCCAAGATCGAAAAGGGGGTAAGGGCTACACCTTC. Translating gives CASSQDRKGGKGYTF.

The rearrangement links TRBV18 to TRBJ2-7, with D possibly TRBD2 on 5 matching bases. Per the germline V gene, CDR1 is KGHSH and CDR2 is LQKENI. Trimming left V 5 bases short and J 3 bases short, with 14 bases between. The CDR3 is made up of 14 amino acids. CDR3 in amino acids: CASSYGGGSYEQYF. In nucleotides, the CDR3 is TGTGCCAGCTCATACGGCGGAGGCAGCTACGAGCAGTACTTC.

J is TRBJ2-5 and V is TRBV3-1 (or the pseudogene TRBV3-2); 8 bases align to TRBD1. The V segment lost 1 base and the J segment 5 bases; nucleotides outside the gene matches: 9. The CDR3 has 16 residues. Germline CDR1 and CDR2: LGHDT and YNNKEL (reference sequence). CDR3 in DNA: TGTGCCAGCAGCCAAGTCGCAGGGGGCTTGTTTGAGACCCAGTACTTC. This gives the protein CASSQVAGGLFETQYF.

The rearrangement uses TRBV10-3 and TRBJ1-6; 8 nucleotides align to TRBD1. This CDR3 has 15 amino acids. From germline, CDR1 is ENHRY and CDR2 SYGVKD. V gave up 6 bases and J gave up 5 bases; unmatched junction bases: 6. CDR3 nucleotide sequence: TGTGCCATCAGCGACACAGGGGGGGATAATTCACCCCTCCACTTT. This translates into CAISDTGGDNSPLHF.

The chain employs TRBV27 and TRBJ1-4, with D possibly TRBD1 on 6 matching bases. CDR1 and CDR2 (germline): MNHEY, SMNVEV (reference sequence). V lost 5 bases and J 8 bases, leaving 15 bases between the germline ends. This CDR3 has 14 amino acids. DNA for the CDR3: TGTGCCAGCAGTCGGGGCAGGGGTAACGAAAAACTGTTTTTT. Its protein is CASSRGRGNEKLFF. Using reference TRBV27 and TRBJ1-4 for the parts outside the CDR3, the full variable domain is EAQVTQNPRYLITVTGKKLTVTCSQNMNHEYMSWYRQDPGLGLRQIYYSMNVEVTDKGDVPEGYKVSRKEKRNFPLILESPSPNQTSLYFCASSRGRGNEKLFFGSGTQLSVL.

This clone was counted once. This sequence joins TRBV11-3 and TRBJ2-7, with a weak D call TRBD1 (5 bases). Per the germline V gene, CDR1 is SGHNT and CDR2 is YENEEA. The CDR3 spans 14 residues. The V end lost 1 base, the J end lost 3 bases, and 10 bases lay between the germline ends. For the CDR3, the DNA is TGTGCCAGCAGCTTAGGTGCAGGGAACTACGAGCAGTACTTC. Protein product: CASSLGAGNYEQYF.

The chain joins TRBV18 to TRBJ2-3; D unresolved. This CDR3 comprises 16 residues. Germline V gene lookup returns CDR1 KGHSH and CDR2 LQKENI. Trimming shortened V by 6 bases and J by 0 bases, and 16 bases separated the two germline ends. CDR3 sequence: CASSSPETTSTDTQYF. The CDR3 coding sequence is TGTGCCAGCTCGAGCCCAGAGACGACTAGCACAGATACGCAGTATTTT. Variable domain in full (rest from reference TRBV18 and TRBJ2-3): NAGVMQNPRHLVRRRGQEARLRCSPMKGHSHVYWYRQLPEEGLKFMVYLQKENIIDESGMPKERFSAEFPKEGPSILRIQQVVRGDSAAYFCASSSPETTSTDTQYFGPGTRLTVL.

The V call is TRBV5-1, the J call TRBJ1-4; 7 bases map to TRBD1. Losses at the gene ends were 2 bases for V and 5 bases for J; bases not matched to a gene: 3. From germline, CDR1 is SGHRS and CDR2 YFSETQ. This CDR3 region has 14 residues. The CDR3 DNA follows: TGCGCCAGCAGCTTAAGGACAGGAAATGAAAAACTGTTTTTT. Residues: CASSLRTGNEKLFF.

The rearrangement joins TRBV11-2 to TRBJ2-7; 7 bases align to TRBD2. The CDR3 has 15 amino acids. CDR1 and CDR2 (germline): SGHAT, FQNNGV. Losses at the gene ends were 2 bases for V and 0 bases for J; bases not matched to a gene: 4. CDR3 DNA: TGTGCCAGCAGCTTATCGTGGGAGGGCTCCTACGAGCAGTACTTC. This encodes CASSLSWEGSYEQYF.

The chain links TRBV10-3 to TRBJ1-5, with 7 bases lining up with TRBD1. CDR3 length: 14 amino acids. Germline V lookup: CDR1 ENHRY, CDR2 SYGVKD. V lost 6 bases to trimming and J lost 3 bases; unmatched junction nucleotides: 5. The CDR3 here is CAIRDTGDNQPQHF. DNA for the CDR3: TGTGCCATCAGAGATACAGGGGACAATCAGCCCCAGCATTTT.